A single sample gave rise to the 11 T cell receptor beta chains below, sequenced in a study of CD8 T cells in Susac syndrome. It was with random hexamers that roughly 0.5 to 1 ug RNA was reverse transcribed. TCRdb processed the immunoSEQ multiplex PCR reads anew with MiXCR; each CDR3 protein has one entry. Of about 150,000 distinct CDR3 sequences listed, approximately 95% are singletons. Material for sequencing was CD4+ T cells from PBMCs. The receptor source for this set is a human donor with Susac syndrome.

The chain uses TRBV3-1 and TRBJ2-2; perhaps TRBD2 as D (5 bases). V lost 8 bases and J lost 5, with 9 bases in between. Germline V gene data show CDR1 as LGHDT and CDR2 as YNNKEL (reference sequence). The CDR3 has 12 residues. CDR3 sequence (DNA): TGTGCCAGCGGGAGTCGGACCGGGGAGCTGTTTTTT. Translation gives CASGSRTGELFF.

This chain connects TRBV15 to TRBJ2-7; D gene uncertain. Germline V lookup: CDR1 LNHNV, CDR2 YYDKDF (reference sequence). CDR3 length: 16 amino acids. Trimming removed 3 bases from V and 0 bases from J, with 15 bases in between. CDR3 amino acids: CATSSTSWGSSYEQYF. For the CDR3, the DNA is TGTGCCACCAGCAGTACGAGTTGGGGAAGCTCCTACGAGCAGTACTTC.

The chain is built from TRBV15 and TRBJ2-2; 12 bases match TRBD2. The CDR3 has 18 residues. With V trimmed by 6 bases and J by 3 bases, 11 bases remained unmatched. CDR1 and CDR2 from the germline V gene are LNHNV and YYDKDF (reference sequence). In nucleotides, the CDR3 is TGTGCCACCAGAGCGCCCCGGACTAGCGGGGAATACACCGGGGAGCTGTTTTTT. This gives the protein CATRAPRTSGEYTGELFF.

The V and J genes are TRBV6-2 or TRBV6-3 and TRBJ2-1; no clear D gene. Germline V CDR1 and CDR2: MNHEY, SVGEGT. Trimming removed 7 bases at V and 6 bases at J, with 7 bases between. The CDR3 extends over 11 amino acids. The CDR3 sequence: CASKRTNEQFF. CDR3 bases: TGTGCCAGCAAAAGGACCAATGAGCAGTTCTTC.

CDR3 amino acids: CASIVRPSEQYF. The CDR3 bases are TGTGCCAGCATTGTCCGGCCGTCCGAGCAGTACTTC. V and J are TRBV25-1 and TRBJ2-7; D uncertain. The ends were cut back, 7 bases at V and 6 bases at J, with 13 bases in the middle. Germline V gene data show CDR1 as MGHDK and CDR2 as SYGVNS. This CDR3 comprises 12 residues.

This sequence joins TRBV14 and TRBJ2-7; unclear D gene. Trimming left V 1 base short and J 10 bases short, with 11 bases between. The CDR3 runs 12 residues. From germline, CDR1 is SGHDN and CDR2 FVKESK. CDR3 amino acids: CASSQGRGLQYF. The CDR3 DNA is TGTGCCAGCAGCCAAGGACGAGGCTTACAGTACTTC. The full variable domain, in which reference TRBV14 and TRBJ2-7 provide the parts outside the CDR3, is EAGVTQFPSHSVIEKGQTVTLRCDPISGHDNLYWYRRVMGKEIKFLLHFVKESKQDESGMPNNRFLAERTGGTYSTLKVQPAELEDSGVYFCASSQGRGLQYFGPGTRLTVT.

The chain has TRBV3-1 and TRBJ1-4, with D perhaps TRBD1 (5 bases). Germline-derived CDR1 and CDR2 are LGHDT and YNNKEL (reference sequence). The CDR3 runs to 11 residues. With 5 bases removed from V and 13 bases from J, the gap between germline ends came to 11 bases. CDR3 bases: TGTGCCAGCAGCTTGCGGGGACGACTGTTTTTT. Translated, it gives CASSLRGRLFF.

The chain carries TRBV6-1 and TRBJ2-6, with D perhaps matching TRBD2 (6 bases). Germline CDR1 is MNHNS and CDR2 is SASEGT. The CDR3 has 18 amino acids. With 8 bases removed from V and 1 base from J, the gap between germline ends came to 21 bases. CDR3 in amino acids: CASRDGGPSVSGANVLTF. For the CDR3, the DNA is TGTGCCAGCCGGGACGGGGGACCGTCCGTATCTGGGGCCAACGTCCTGACTTTC.

CDR3 nucleotides: TGCAGTGCTAGAAATAGCGGCAGTAATTCACCCCTCCACTTT. Protein product: CSARNSGSNSPLHF. The rearrangement links TRBV20-1 to TRBJ1-6; no definite D call. V shed 2 bases and J shed 6 bases, with 11 bases lying between them. Germline values: CDR1 DFQATT, CDR2 SNEGSKA (reference sequence). This CDR3 is built from 14 residues.

The rearrangement joins TRBV20-1 to TRBJ2-1; unclear D gene. The V gene lost 1 base and the J gene lost 5 bases, with 12 bases spanning the gap. The germline gives CDR1 DFQATT, CDR2 SNEGSKA (reference sequence). This CDR3 is 14 amino acids long. Written as DNA, the CDR3 is TGCAGTGCTAGAGGCCAGACAAAAAACAATGAGCAGTTCTTC. This gives the protein CSARGQTKNNEQFF.

The genes are TRBV3-1 and TRBJ1-2; D gene uncertain. The CDR3 sequence is 13 residues long. The V end lost 1 base, the J end lost 4 bases, and 7 bases lay between the germline ends. In germline, CDR1 is LGHDT, CDR2 YNNKEL (reference sequence). CDR3 nucleotide sequence: TGTGCCAGCAGCCAAGCGGGGAGCTATGGCTACACCTTC. It yields the protein CASSQAGSYGYTF.